These 19 T cell receptor beta chains were sequenced from one sample in a study of spatial heterogeneity in lung cancer. General study points: Tumoral mutation counts were tracked by counts of expanded intratumoral alpha and beta TCRs.

No antigens are known for them. Time point denoted: sample taken at primary tumor resection. TCRdb analysed the 5' RACE reads with MiXCR anew, one entry per CDR3 protein. The table shows 8,000 or so distinct CDR3 sequences, with around an eighth occurring only once. The sample was lung tumor tissue, taken at surgery. All receptors come from a male donor with early-stage non-small cell lung cancer.

This clonotype was observed at least ten times. In a library made to pick up alpha chains, this beta chain is a stray read with a size that means little. The chain couples TRBV7-9 to TRBJ2-3, with a possible D match to TRBD2 (5 bases). Germline V CDR1 and CDR2: SEHNR, FQNEAQ (reference sequence). The germline V and J ends were trimmed by 0 bases and 1 base, with 5 bases remaining between them. This CDR3 spans 14 amino acids. The CDR3 loop is CASSLAGGTDTQYF. The CDR3 DNA reads TGTGCCAGCAGCTTAGCGGGAGGCACAGATACGCAGTATTTT.

In its sample, this clonotype is medium-sized. A library made for alpha chains picked up this beta chain off target, so its size means little. The V call is TRBV20-1, the J call TRBJ2-7, with 11 bases that match TRBD1. This CDR3 has 15 residues. The trim removed 1 base at V and 5 bases at J, leaving 7 bases unmatched. Germline V CDR1 and CDR2: DFQATT, SNEGSKA (reference sequence). The CDR3 DNA reads TGCAGTGCTAGAGTGAGGACAGGGGGCTCGGACGAGCAGTACTTC. It codes for CSARVRTGGSDEQYF.

This clonotype came up many times. This beta chain represents an off-target read in a library built for alpha chains; its size is of limited meaning. The V and J genes are TRBV5-6 and TRBJ1-1; D unresolved. CDR1 SGHDT and CDR2 YYEEEE come from the germline V gene. The CDR3 is made up of 15 amino acids. V gave up 4 bases and J gave up 3 bases, with 16 bases separating them. Here the CDR3 reads CASSPQAGGYTEAFF. DNA for the CDR3: TGTGCCAGCAGCCCCCAGGCAGGAGGCTACACTGAAGCTTTCTTT. The complete variable domain, with remaining parts taken from reference TRBV5-6 and TRBJ1-1, reads DAGVTQSPTHLIKTRGQQVTLRCSPKSGHDTVSWYQQALGQGPQFIFQYYEEEERQRGNFPDRFSGHQFPNYSSELNVNALLLGDSALYLCASSPQAGGYTEAFFGQGTRLTVV.

This clonotype is medium-sized in the sample. This beta chain is a stray sequence in a library constructed for alpha chains; its clone size is not meaningful. This chain uses TRBV28 with TRBJ1-4; perhaps TRBD1 as D (6 bases). The CDR3 contains 15 residues. The ends were cut back, 4 bases at V and 6 bases at J, with 15 bases in the middle. The germline gives CDR1 MDHEN, CDR2 SYDVKM. The CDR3, as DNA: TGTGCCAGCAGTTCCCCTGGGAGGGGGGATGAAAAACTGTTTTTT. Translated, it gives CASSSPGRGDEKLFF.

This clonotype was counted at least ten times. A library prepared for alpha chains yielded this beta chain as an off-target read; its size is of little meaning. The chain carries TRBV20-1 and TRBJ2-7; no clear D gene. Trimming left V 1 base short and J 6 bases short, with 13 bases between. In germline, CDR1 is DFQATT, CDR2 SNEGSKA (reference sequence). CDR3 size: 13 residues. CDR3 sequence: CSARVGTVGEQYF. The CDR3 DNA reads as TGCAGTGCTAGAGTGGGAACGGTCGGCGAGCAGTACTTC.

This clonotype was seen repeatedly, ten times or more. This beta chain is an off-target read within a library intended for alpha chains, so its frequency means little. The chain links TRBV10-3 to TRBJ2-1; 8 bases map to TRBD2. The CDR3 extends over 15 amino acids. Per the germline V gene, CDR1 is ENHRY and CDR2 is SYGVKD. The ends lost 2 bases at V and 2 bases at J; junction bases unmatched: 2. DNA of the CDR3: TGTGCCATCAGTGAGAGCGGGAGTCCCTACAATGAGCAGTTCTTC. Translating gives CAISESGSPYNEQFF.

This clonotype was detected many times. For a library built for alpha chains, this beta chain is a stray read; little rests on its size. The chain combines TRBV14 with TRBJ2-1; 12 bases map to TRBD2. This CDR3 is built from 13 residues. CDR1 SGHDN and CDR2 FVKESK come from the germline V gene. With 7 bases clipped from V and 12 bases from J, the junction kept 7 bases outside the gene matches. The CDR3 DNA follows: TGTGCCAGCATGTCTAGCGGGAGGGCTGGGCAGTTCTTC. Translating it yields CASMSSGRAGQFF.

This clonotype was recorded at least ten times. The size of this beta chain means little, since it is a stray read in a library made for alpha chains. The chain recombines TRBV5-1 with TRBJ2-5; unclear D gene. Germline V gene sequence: CDR1 SGHRS, CDR2 YFSETQ. This CDR3 is 11 amino acids long. V was clipped by 1 base and J by 5 bases, with 3 bases between them. The CDR3 loop is CASSLSETQYF. For the CDR3, the DNA is TGCGCCAGCAGCTTGTCCGAGACCCAGTACTTC.

Comments on this clonotype: Little can be read into the size of this beta chain, an off-target read in a library designed for alpha chains. The rearrangement joins TRBV5-1 to TRBJ2-7; D unresolved. CDR3 length equals 11 residues. V gave up 4 bases and J gave up 3 bases, with 5 bases separating them. Germline values: CDR1 SGHRS, CDR2 YFSETQ. The CDR3 is CASSADYEQYF. Written as DNA, the CDR3 is TGCGCCAGCAGCGCGGACTACGAGCAGTACTTC.

This clonotype was seen at least ten times. A library made for alpha chains picked up this beta chain off target, so its size means little. The chain couples TRBV12-3 or TRBV12-4 to TRBJ2-1, with 8 bases that match TRBD2. After removal of 6 bases from V and 8 bases from J, the junction contained 12 bases not matched to a gene. This CDR3 region has 15 residues. The CDR3 loop reads CASSTTSGLGHEQFF. CDR3 in DNA: TGTGCCAGCAGCACTACTAGCGGACTGGGCCATGAGCAGTTCTTC.

This clonotype is categorized as medium-sized. This beta chain is an unintended read in a library built for alpha chains; its size means little. V and J are TRBV5-4 and TRBJ1-3; tentatively, D is TRBD1 (6 bases). This CDR3 region has 15 residues. Germline V gene sequence: CDR1 SGHNT, CDR2 YYREEE (reference sequence). Trimming stripped 5 bases from V and 0 bases from J, with 12 bases between. CDR3 region: CASSLLQGSGNTIYF. CDR3 nucleotide sequence: TGTGCCAGCAGTTTATTACAGGGCTCTGGAAACACCATATATTTT.

This clonotype is classed as medium-sized. One end of the junction is discordant with germline, which a read error may explain. The size of this beta chain means little, since it is a stray read in a library made for alpha chains. This chain joins TRBV20-1 and TRBJ2-1; D gene uncertain. Looked up from germline, CDR1 is DFQATT and CDR2 is SNEGSKA (reference sequence). This CDR3 region has 12 residues. The CDR3 loop reads CSATDSFNEQFF. The CDR3 nucleotides read TGCAGTGCTACCGACTCCTTCAATGAGCAGTTCTTC.

This clonotype was detected ten times or more. This beta chain slipped into a library made for alpha chains as a stray read, so its size is not meaningful. The chain couples TRBV28 to TRBJ2-7; 7 bases are shared with TRBD1. J lost 1 base, V lost 5 bases, and 8 bases had no gene match. CDR1 is MDHEN, CDR2 SYDVKM, per germline. CDR3 length equals 15 residues. CDR3 DNA: TGTGCCAGCAGTCGGACAGGTTATACTTCCTACGAGCAGTACTTC. It specifies CASSRTGYTSYEQYF.

In its sample, this clonotype ranks as medium-sized. Because the library targeted alpha chains, this beta chain is an off-target read whose size means little. The rearrangement uses TRBV7-9 and TRBJ2-5; D remains unclear. The V gene's germline CDR1 is SEHNR and CDR2 FQNEAQ (reference sequence). Between the trimmed V and J ends, which lost 3 bases and 5 bases, there was a span of 7 bases. The CDR3 spans 12 residues. The CDR3 sequence is CASSFGTETQYF. CDR3 DNA: TGTGCCAGCAGCTTTGGTACCGAGACCCAGTACTTC.

Relative to its sample, this clonotype is medium-sized. Since the library was made to target alpha chains, this beta chain is a stray read and its abundance is not meaningful. The chain couples TRBV7-2 to TRBJ1-5, with D possibly matching TRBD1 (6 bases). This CDR3 has 14 residues. Germline V lookup: CDR1 SGHTA, CDR2 FQGNSA. Trimming pared 2 bases from V and 5 bases from J, leaving 10 bases between. CDR3 protein: CASSLKEGDQPQHF. The CDR3 coding sequence is TGTGCCAGCAGCTTAAAAGAGGGGGATCAGCCCCAGCATTTT.

This clonotype was picked up many times. Within a library made for alpha chains, this beta chain is off target, and its count is uninformative. The chain employs TRBV7-8 and TRBJ2-2, with TRBD2 matching over 7 bases. The germline gives CDR1 SGHVS, CDR2 FQNEAQ. The CDR3 sequence is 15 residues long. V lost 7 bases to trimming and J lost 0 bases; unmatched junction nucleotides: 5. The CDR3 coding sequence is TGTGCCAGCACTTCAGCGGGGACGAACACCGGGGAGCTGTTTTTT. Its protein product is CASTSAGTNTGELFF.

In this sample, this clonotype is medium-sized. This beta chain is an off-target read within a library intended for alpha chains, so its frequency means little. The gene calls are TRBV5-1 and TRBJ2-1, with D unclear. The CDR3 sequence is 13 residues long. Germline values: CDR1 SGHRS, CDR2 YFSETQ. V was shortened by 2 bases and J by 0 bases, with 3 bases between the two germline ends. CDR3 loop: CASSLGSYNEQFF. As DNA, the CDR3 is TGCGCCAGCAGCTTAGGCTCCTACAATGAGCAGTTCTTC.

On this clonotype: Since the library was made to target alpha chains, this beta chain is a stray read and its abundance is not meaningful. The chain uses TRBV20-1 and TRBJ2-1; maybe TRBD2 (6 bases). Germline CDR1 reads DFQATT; CDR2 reads SNEGSKA (reference sequence). This CDR3 has 15 residues. V lost 2 bases, J lost 3 bases, and 14 bases lay in between. DNA of the CDR3: TGCAGTGCTAGACGCGGGGCGCGAAACTACAATGAGCAGTTCTTC. It is translated as CSARRGARNYNEQFF.

This clonotype is judged medium-sized. This beta chain appears as a stray read in a library generated for alpha chains; its size is not informative. The CDR3 region has the DNA TGTGCCAGCAGTCCCCGGACAGAACCTGGGGCCAACGTCCTGACTTTC. Translated, it gives CASSPRTEPGANVLTF. The V gene is TRBV28, the J gene TRBJ2-6, with D perhaps TRBD1 (6 bases). CDR3 size: 16 residues. Germline V gene data show CDR1 as MDHEN and CDR2 as SYDVKM. V was clipped by 5 bases and J by 2 bases, with 13 bases between them.